This T cell receptor beta chain was identified during a study of T cell responses to AZD1222 COVID-19 vaccine. Broader study findings: Donors were mostly white British, more females; clonal diversity possibly underestimated. Reportedly, nearly half the spike-specific TCRs target unmutated variant regions. Repertoires were sampled only after the peak T cell response. The span of vaccine-associated CD4 TCRs extended across spike, with dominance at 160-218 and 743-854.

Profiling relied on immunoSEQ multiplex PCR, and the TCRdb table lists in-frame clones only, not all of them. This table has 95,000 to 100,000 clones, about 90% appearing once. Notes on this clone: Its antigen is not known.

The receptor comes from an adult who received the AZD1222 COVID-19 vaccine. Sequencing used peripheral blood, obtained 28 days after the second AZD1222 dose.

The CDR3 sequence is CASSLALGPGLAGRNEQFF. In DNA, the CDR3 is TGCGCCAGCAGCTTGGCCTTGGGCCCGGGACTAGCGGGAAGAAATGAGCAGTTCTTC. The rearrangement uses TRBV5-1 and TRBJ2-1, with TRBD2 matching over 13 bases. The ends lost 0 bases at V and 7 bases at J; junction bases unmatched: 13. The CDR3 runs 19 residues. Germline CDR1 is SGHRS and CDR2 is YFSETQ.